One sample yielded the 3 T cell receptor beta chains listed below, sequenced in a study of T cell responses to AZD1222 COVID-19 vaccine. Sequencing was performed with immunoSEQ multiplex PCR; in TCRdb, only in-frame clones are kept and a portion is missing. Of 120,000 or so clones listed, 88% are singletons. The sequencing here drew on peripheral blood, taken on day 0 of AZD1222 vaccination. The source of these receptors is an adult in good health.

CDR3 in DNA: TGTGCCAGCAGCTTAGGTCTCCGGGCCCGCCGGAACACTGAAGCTTTCTTT. Its protein product is CASSLGLRARRNTEAFF. J is TRBJ1-1 and V is TRBV11-2; no clear D. Germline lookup yields CDR1 SGHAT and CDR2 FQNNGV. The CDR3 extends over 17 amino acids. V lost 1 base and J 1 base, leaving 16 bases between the germline ends.

The V call is TRBV19, the J call TRBJ1-6, with 7 nucleotides matching TRBD1. This CDR3 spans 14 amino acids. Germline CDR1 and CDR2: LNHDA and SQIVND (reference sequence). V dropped 2 bases and J dropped 10; count of bases not matched to a gene: 5. CDR3 sequence reads: CASSILTGESPLHF. As DNA, the CDR3 is TGTGCCAGTAGTATATTAACAGGGGAATCACCCCTCCACTTT.

This chain links TRBV6-5 with TRBJ2-4; either TRBD1 or TRBD2 may supply D (5 bases each). Trimming stripped 2 bases from V and 3 bases from J, with 8 bases between. The length of the CDR3 is 14 residues. Germline assignment: CDR1 MNHEY and CDR2 SVGAGI. The CDR3 region is CASSYGGVKNIQYF. CDR3 nucleotide sequence: TGTGCCAGCAGTTACGGGGGTGTCAAAAACATTCAGTACTTC.